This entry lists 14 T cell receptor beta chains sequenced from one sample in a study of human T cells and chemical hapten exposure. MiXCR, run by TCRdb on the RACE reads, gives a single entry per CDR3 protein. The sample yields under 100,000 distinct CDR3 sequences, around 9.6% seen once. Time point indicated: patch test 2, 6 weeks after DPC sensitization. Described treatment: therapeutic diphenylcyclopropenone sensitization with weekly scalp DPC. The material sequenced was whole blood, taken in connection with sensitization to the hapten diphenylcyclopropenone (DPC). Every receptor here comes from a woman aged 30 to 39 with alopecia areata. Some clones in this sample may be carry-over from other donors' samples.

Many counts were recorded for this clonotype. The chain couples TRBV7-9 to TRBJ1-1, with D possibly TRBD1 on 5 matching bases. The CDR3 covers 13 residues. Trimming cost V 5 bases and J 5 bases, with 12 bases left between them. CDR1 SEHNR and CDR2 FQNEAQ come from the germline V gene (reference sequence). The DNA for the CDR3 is TGTGCCAGCAGCCGGGACTGGGGGACTGAAGCTTTCTTT. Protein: CASSRDWGTEAFF.

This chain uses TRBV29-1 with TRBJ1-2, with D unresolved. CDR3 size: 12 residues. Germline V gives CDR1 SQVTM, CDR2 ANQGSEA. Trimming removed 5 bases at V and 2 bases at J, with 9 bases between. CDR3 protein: CSVYTVNYGYTF. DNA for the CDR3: TGCAGCGTTTACACAGTCAACTATGGCTACACCTTC.

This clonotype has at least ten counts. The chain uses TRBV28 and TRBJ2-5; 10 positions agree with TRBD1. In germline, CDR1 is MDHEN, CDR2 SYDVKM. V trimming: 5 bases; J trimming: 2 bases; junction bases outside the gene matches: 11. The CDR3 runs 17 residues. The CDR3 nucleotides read TGTGCCAGCAGTCCGCCAGGGGACAGGGGCCATCAAGAGACCCAGTACTTC. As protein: CASSPPGDRGHQETQYF.

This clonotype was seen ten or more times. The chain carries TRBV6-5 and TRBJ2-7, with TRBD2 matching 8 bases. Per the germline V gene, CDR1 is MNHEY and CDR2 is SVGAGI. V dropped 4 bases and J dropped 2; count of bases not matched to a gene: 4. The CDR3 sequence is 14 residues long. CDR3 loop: CASSWRGATYEQYF. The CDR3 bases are TGTGCCAGCAGTTGGCGGGGGGCGACCTACGAGCAGTACTTC.

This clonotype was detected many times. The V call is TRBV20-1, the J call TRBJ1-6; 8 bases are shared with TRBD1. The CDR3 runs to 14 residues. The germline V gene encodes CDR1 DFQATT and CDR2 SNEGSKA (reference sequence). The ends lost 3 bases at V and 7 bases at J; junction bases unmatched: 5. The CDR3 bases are TGCAGTGCTAGGGACAGGGTAGGAAATTCACCCCTCCACTTT. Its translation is CSARDRVGNSPLHF.

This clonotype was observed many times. CDR3: CASRMNRDQDTEAFF. The CDR3 nucleotides read TGCGCCAGCAGGATGAACAGGGATCAGGACACTGAAGCTTTCTTT. The chain uses TRBV10-1 and TRBJ1-1, with D perhaps TRBD1 (6 bases). Trimming left V 6 bases short and J 3 bases short, with 17 bases between. The CDR3 is 15 residues long. Germline values: CDR1 WNHNN, CDR2 SYGVQD (reference sequence).

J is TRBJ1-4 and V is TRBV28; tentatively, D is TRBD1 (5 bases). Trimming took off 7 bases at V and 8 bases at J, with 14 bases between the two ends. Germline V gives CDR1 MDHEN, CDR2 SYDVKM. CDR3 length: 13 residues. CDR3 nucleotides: TGTGCCAGCATCACCGGGGCCGGAGAAAAACTGTTTTTT. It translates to CASITGAGEKLFF.

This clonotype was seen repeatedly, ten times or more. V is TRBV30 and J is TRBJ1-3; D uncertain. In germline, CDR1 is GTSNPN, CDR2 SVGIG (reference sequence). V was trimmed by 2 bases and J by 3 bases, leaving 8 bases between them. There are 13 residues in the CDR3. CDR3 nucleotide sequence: TGTGCCTGGAGTAGCCAGAGTGGAAACACCATATATTTT. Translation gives CAWSSQSGNTIYF.

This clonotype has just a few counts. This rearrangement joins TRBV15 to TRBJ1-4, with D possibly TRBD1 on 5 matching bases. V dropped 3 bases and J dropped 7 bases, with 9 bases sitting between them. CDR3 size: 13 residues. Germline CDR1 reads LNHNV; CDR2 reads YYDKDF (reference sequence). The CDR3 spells CATSSRDLEKLFF. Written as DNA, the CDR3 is TGTGCCACCAGCAGCCGGGACCTTGAAAAACTGTTTTTT.

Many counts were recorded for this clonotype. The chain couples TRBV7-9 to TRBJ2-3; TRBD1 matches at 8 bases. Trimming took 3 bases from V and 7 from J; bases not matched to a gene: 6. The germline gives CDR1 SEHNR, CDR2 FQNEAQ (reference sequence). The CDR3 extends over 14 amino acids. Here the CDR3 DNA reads TGTGCCAGCAGCTTCGTGACAGGGGAGCATACGCAGTATTTT. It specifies CASSFVTGEHTQYF.

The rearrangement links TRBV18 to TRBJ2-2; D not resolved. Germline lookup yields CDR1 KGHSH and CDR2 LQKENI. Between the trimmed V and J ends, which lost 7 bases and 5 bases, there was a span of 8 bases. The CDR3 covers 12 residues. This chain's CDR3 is CASCYRTGELFF. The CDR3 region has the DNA TGTGCCAGCTGCTATAGGACCGGGGAGCTGTTTTTT.

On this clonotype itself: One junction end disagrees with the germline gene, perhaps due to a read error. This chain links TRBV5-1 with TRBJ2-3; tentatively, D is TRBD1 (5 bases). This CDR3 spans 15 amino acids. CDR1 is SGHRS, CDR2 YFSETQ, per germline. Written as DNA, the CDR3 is TGCGCCTGCAGCTTGTGGGGCAGCAGCACAGATACGCAGTATTTT. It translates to CACSLWGSSTDTQYF. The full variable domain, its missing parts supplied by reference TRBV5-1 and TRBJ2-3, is KAGVTQTPRYLIKTRGQQVTLSCSPISGHRSVSWYQQTPGQGLQFLFEYFSETQRNKGNFPGRFSGRQFSNSRSEMNVSTLELGDSALYLCACSLWGSSTDTQYFGPGTRLTVL.

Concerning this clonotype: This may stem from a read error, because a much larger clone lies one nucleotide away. The CDR3 coding sequence is TGTGCCATCAGTGCCATTAGCGGGAGGGCAGATACGCAGTATTTT. Translation: CAISAISGRADTQYF. The gene calls are TRBV10-3 and TRBJ2-3, with 11 bases matching TRBD2. The germline V gene has CDR1 ENHRY and CDR2 SYGVKD. The CDR3 totals 15 residues. With 4 bases clipped from V and 4 bases from J, the junction kept 4 bases outside the gene matches.

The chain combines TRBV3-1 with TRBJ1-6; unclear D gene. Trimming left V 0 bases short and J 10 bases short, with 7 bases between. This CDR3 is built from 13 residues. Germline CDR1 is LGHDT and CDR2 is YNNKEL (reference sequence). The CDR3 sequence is CASSQDIASPLHF. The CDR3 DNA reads TGTGCCAGCAGCCAAGACATAGCATCACCCCTCCACTTT.